This is a list of T cell receptor beta chains from one sample in a study of blood T cell repertoires in COVID-19. This table comes from immunoSEQ multiplex PCR, and its TCRdb copy is limited to in-frame clones, with some not included. The profile covers about 380,000 clones, with 70% to 90% appearing a single time and 0.9% to 1.5% taken by the ten largest. Sequencing input: PBMCs or T cells enriched from blood (not recorded which). The receptors were gathered from a woman between 18 and 30 years old who had recovered from COVID-19. Each CDR3 is given with its conserved first and last residue. Each record gives: J gene, clone size, D gene, V gene, CDR3 DNA, CDR3 protein. The D gene is left open where the match is weak. Rows may omit the clone size; those that give it use once, few, many or a size class.

TRBJ2-5 - - TRBV19 TGTGCCAGTAGTATTCGAGAGACCCAGTACTTC CASSIRETQYF
TRBJ1-1 few - TRBV9 TGTGCCAGCAGCGACAGGACGTACACTGAAGCTTTCTTT CASSDRTYTEAFF
TRBJ1-4 - - TRBV27 TGTGCCAGCAGTCCGACGGGGGAGGCGCTTATTAATGAAAAACTGTTTTTT CASSPTGEALINEKLFF
TRBJ1-2 - - TRBV5-1 TGCGCCAGCGGGGACGGACTATCGAACTATGGCTACACCTTC CASGDGLSNYGYTF
TRBJ2-1 - TRBD2 TRBV7-3 TGTGCCAGCAGCGTTTGGGGGGGCAATGAGCAGTTCTTC CASSVWGGNEQFF
TRBJ2-2 few - TRBV19 TGTGCCAGTAGTCCGGGGACACAGAAGGCCGGGGAGCTGTTTTTT CASSPGTQKAGELFF
TRBJ1-4 - TRBD1 TRBV2 TGTGCCAGCAGTGGAGGACAGGGGGGTGAAAAACTGTTTTTT CASSGGQGGEKLFF
TRBJ2-7 - - TRBV7-9 TGTGCCAGCAGCCCGCCCGGGAATTCCTACGAGCAGTACTTC CASSPPGNSYEQYF
TRBJ2-2 - TRBD2 TRBV28 TGTGCCAGCAGTCGATCCGGGACTACGAACACCGGGGAGCTGTTTTTT CASSRSGTTNTGELFF
TRBJ1-4 - - TRBV6-6 TGTGCCAGCAGTTATCGGGGGGCGGGTGAAAAACTGTTTTTT CASSYRGAGEKLFF
TRBJ2-1 - - TRBV10-2 TGCGCCAGCAGTGAGGTGTCCGGGACTTACAATGAGCAGTTCTTC CASSEVSGTYNEQFF
TRBJ2-5 - TRBD2 TRBV9 TGTGCCAGCAGTTCAACCGGGACTAGCGACATAGAGACCCAGTACTTC CASSSTGTSDIETQYF
TRBJ1-2 - - TRBV27 TGTGCCAGCAGCCTCCTAAGGACAGTAGTGAGGTATGGCTACACCTTC CASSLLRTVVRYGYTF
TRBJ2-1 once TRBD1 TRBV9 TGTGCCAGCAGCGTCGACTGGACAGGGTTGGTGGACAATGAGCAGTTCTTC CASSVDWTGLVDNEQFF
TRBJ1-2 - TRBD1 TRBV7-2 TGTGCCAGCAGCAAGAGGACAGGGACGAGCCTGGTAAATGGCTACACCTTC CASSKRTGTSLVNGYTF
TRBJ1-1 few - TRBV28 TGTGCCAGCATAGGAGTAGCGGGCGCGGCTTTCTTT CASIGVAGAAFF
TRBJ1-1 - - TRBV5-1 TGCGCCAGCAGCTTAGCTGGAGCCGCGAACACTGAAGCTTTCTTT CASSLAGAANTEAFF
TRBJ1-2 - TRBD1 TRBV5-5 TGTGCCAGCAGCCCCCGGGACAGGGATAACTATGGCTACACCTTC CASSPRDRDNYGYTF
TRBJ1-1 - - TRBV14 TGTGCCAGCAGCGCCCGGACACTGGGGACTGAAGCTTTCTTT CASSARTLGTEAFF
TRBJ2-4 - - TRBV6-5 TGTGCCAGCAGCAAAGGGGGGGTTCAAGGAAACATTCAGTACTTC CASSKGGVQGNIQYF
TRBJ1-1 - - TRBV4-1 TGCGCCAGCAGCACCTGGGTGGGGCCCACTGAAGCTTTCTTT CASSTWVGPTEAFF
TRBJ1-1 - TRBD1 TRBV5-6 TGTGCCAGCAGCGCGGACTGGACAGGGGGCATTCGGGGAGAAGAAGCTTTCTTT CASSADWTGGIRGEEAFF
TRBJ1-4 - TRBD1 TRBV5-1 TGCGCCAGCAGCTTGGTTCATGGGACAGGGGATGAAAAACTGTTTTTT CASSLVHGTGDEKLFF
TRBJ2-5 - - TRBV6-6 TGTGCCAGCACTAGCGGACAGGGACAAGAGACCCAGTACTTC CASTSGQGQETQYF
TRBJ1-2 - - TRBV19 TGTGCCAGTACGAGTTCCGCAGGGCAGAACTATGGCTACACCTTC CASTSSAGQNYGYTF
TRBJ2-3 - TRBD2 TRBV19 TGTGCCAGTAGTTTTGGACTAGCATACACAGATACGCAGTATTTT CASSFGLAYTDTQYF
TRBJ2-3 - TRBD2 TRBV10-3 TGTGCCATCAGTGAAGTAGCGGGGGCCGAGGATACGCAGTATTTT CAISEVAGAEDTQYF
TRBJ2-5 - - TRBV11-3 TGTGCCAGCAGCTTAGTCCCTAGGTCGCGTGAGGAAGGGGGCCAGTACTTC CASSLVPRSREEGGQYF
TRBJ2-1 - - TRBV10-3 TGTGCCATCAGTGAGGGGGCGAGCTCCTACAATGAGCAGTTCTTC CAISEGASSYNEQFF
TRBJ1-1 once - TRBV13 TGTGCCAGCAGCTTAGGCCTTAGAGCTTTCTTT CASSLGLRAFF
TRBJ2-1 - TRBD1 TRBV2 TGTGCCAGCAGTGTTGCCAGGGGGACCGCGAATGAGCAGTTCTTC CASSVARGTANEQFF
TRBJ1-2 - - TRBV15 TGTGCCACCAGCAGAAACAGGGCGGCCGGCCCTAACTATGGCTACACCTTC CATSRNRAAGPNYGYTF
TRBJ1-5 - - TRBV30 TGTGCCTGGACCTCGCACCCGGGGCAGCCCCAGCATTTT CAWTSHPGQPQHF
TRBJ1-1 - - TRBV4-1 TGCGCCAGCAGCCAACAGGGCTCGAACACTGAAGCTTTCTTT CASSQQGSNTEAFF
TRBJ2-3 - TRBD2 TRBV28 TGTGCCAGCAGTTTGTGGACTAGCGGGGAGGTAGATACGCAGTATTTT CASSLWTSGEVDTQYF
TRBJ1-1 - - TRBV19 TGTGCCAGTAGTATTTTGCGAGAGCACACTGAAGCTTTCTTT CASSILREHTEAFF
TRBJ1-1 - TRBD1 TRBV18 TGTGCCAGCTCACCAAGGACAGGTAACACTGAAGCTTTCTTT CASSPRTGNTEAFF
TRBJ2-5 - - TRBV28 TGTGCCAGCGTAACTCCGGGGGAGACCCAGTACTTC CASVTPGETQYF
TRBJ1-3 - TRBD1 TRBV30 TGTGCCTGGAGTGTGGGGACAGCCCGAATCTCTGGAAACACCATATATTTT CAWSVGTARISGNTIYF
TRBJ1-2 - TRBD1 TRBV5-1 TGCGCCAGCAGCGTGCGACAGGGGAACTATGGCTACACCTTC CASSVRQGNYGYTF
TRBJ2-7 - - TRBV7-9 TGTGCCAGCAGCTTAGCGCCGCAGGGGCGGTACGAGCAGTACTTC CASSLAPQGRYEQYF
TRBJ2-7 once TRBD1 TRBV30 TGTGCCTGGCTCGGGACAGGGAGCTCCTACGAGCAGTACTTC CAWLGTGSSYEQYF
TRBJ1-5 - TRBD1 TRBV19 TGTGCCAGTAGTATAGGCCATGGAACAGGGGAATTGCCCCAGCATTTT CASSIGHGTGELPQHF
TRBJ2-4 - TRBD1 TRBV28 TGTGCCAGCAGACGACAGGGGGGCAAAAACATTCAGTACTTC CASRRQGGKNIQYF
TRBJ2-1 once TRBD2 TRBV24-1 TGTGCCACCAGTGATGGGCGGGGGGGCAACTACAATGAGCAGTTCTTC CATSDGRGGNYNEQFF
TRBJ2-2 - - TRBV7-2 TGTGCCAGCAGCTCGGGACTGAGCACCGGGGAGCTGTTTTTT CASSSGLSTGELFF
TRBJ1-1 - - TRBV7-6 TGTGCCAGCCGGCTGCGGATGAACACTGAAGCTTTCTTT CASRLRMNTEAFF
TRBJ1-2 - - TRBV2 TGTGCCAGCAGGTACGCGACGGGGTATGGCTACACCTTC CASRYATGYGYTF
TRBJ2-1 - TRBD1 TRBV11-2 TGTGCCAGCCAGGGGGTCCTATACAATGAGCAGTTCTTC CASQGVLYNEQFF
TRBJ1-2 - TRBD1 TRBV5-6 TGTGCCAGCAGCCGTAGACCGGGACAGGGGGTGGGAAACTATGGCTACACCTTC CASSRRPGQGVGNYGYTF